These 19 T cell receptor beta chains share one sample of origin, sequenced in a study of EBV T-cell therapy then PD-1 blockade in nasopharyngeal carcinoma. As to treatment: AdE1-LMPpoly-expanded autologous EBV-specific T-cell therapy followed by anti-PD-1 nivolumab. The repertoire was sequenced with immunoSEQ multiplex PCR; TCRdb's copy has only in-frame clones and lacks some. The sample contains around 23,000 clones, approximately 87% of which appear only once. These receptors' targets are unknown. Sequences were derived from CD8+ T cells from blood, sampled at day 61 from a patient whose treatment included autologous EBV-specific T cells and nivolumab. These receptors were collected from a man aged 35 to 55 with nasopharyngeal carcinoma.

The genes are TRBV7-8 and TRBJ2-1; 14 bases fit TRBD2. CDR3 length: 17 amino acids. The germline gives CDR1 SGHVS, CDR2 FQNEAQ. Trimming removed 3 bases from V and 4 bases from J; junction bases left unmatched: 5. The CDR3 region is CASSFGLAGGIYNEQFF. CDR3 bases: TGTGCCAGCAGCTTCGGACTAGCGGGGGGAATTTACAATGAGCAGTTCTTC.

This clone showed up just a few times. The chain is built from TRBV4-3 and TRBJ1-2, with D possibly matching TRBD1 (6 bases). In germline, CDR1 is LGHNA, CDR2 YSLEER. There are 15 residues in the CDR3. With 0 bases removed from V and 4 bases from J, the gap between germline ends came to 12 bases. CDR3 region: CASSQEWQGPYGYTF. The CDR3 bases are TGCGCCAGCAGCCAAGAGTGGCAGGGGCCCTATGGCTACACCTTC.

V and J are TRBV6-2 or TRBV6-3 and TRBJ2-4; D unclear. Germline V gene lookup returns CDR1 MNHEY and CDR2 SVGEGT. The CDR3 totals 11 residues. V dropped 2 bases and J dropped 11 bases, with 7 bases sitting between them. The CDR3 nucleotides are TGTGCCAGCAGTTACACGGGTCTTCAGTACTTC. This translates into CASSYTGLQYF.

V usage is TRBV5-1 and J usage is TRBJ2-7; TRBD1 might be the D (6 bases). Germline values: CDR1 SGHRS, CDR2 YFSETQ. The CDR3 has 16 amino acids. V lost 4 bases to trimming and J lost 5 bases, with 22 bases between them. DNA of the CDR3: TGCGCCAGCAGCCGGGGAACTACAGGGCCTAGGGACGAGCAGTACTTC. Translation gives CASSRGTTGPRDEQYF.

The gene calls are TRBV29-1 and TRBJ2-7; 11 bases match TRBD1. V gave up 0 bases and J gave up 1 base; unmatched junction bases: 8. This CDR3 has 17 residues. CDR1 is SQVTM and CDR2 is ANQGSEA in the germline V gene. CDR3 region: CSVEEKRTGGLSYEQYF. The DNA for the CDR3 is TGCAGCGTTGAAGAGAAGAGGACAGGGGGCTTATCCTACGAGCAGTACTTC.

The chain is built from TRBV6-5 and TRBJ2-7; possibly TRBD2 for D (7 bases). This CDR3 contains 13 residues. Deletions cut 2 bases from V and 5 bases from J, with 10 bases between. The germline gives CDR1 MNHEY, CDR2 SVGAGI. The CDR3 sequence: CASSYAGANEQYF. The CDR3 bases are TGTGCCAGCAGTTACGCGGGGGCCAACGAGCAGTACTTC.

CDR3 in DNA: TGTGCCAGCAGAACAGGGGCCACCGGGGAGCTGTTTTTT. Its translation is CASRTGATGELFF. The rearrangement joins TRBV6-4 to TRBJ2-2; 7 nucleotides agree with TRBD1. Trimming took 6 bases from V and 4 from J; bases not matched to a gene: 2. CDR1 and CDR2 (germline): MRHNA, SNTAGT. CDR3 length: 13 residues.

This clone was detected once. This sequence joins TRBV6-5 and TRBJ2-3; 10 bases line up with TRBD2. The V gene's germline CDR1 is MNHEY and CDR2 SVGAGI. With 5 bases clipped from V and 3 bases from J, the junction kept 5 bases outside the gene matches. This CDR3 region has 15 residues. The CDR3 DNA sequence: TGTGCCAGCAGTCCGGGACTAGCGTATACAGATACGCAGTATTTT. Its translation is CASSPGLAYTDTQYF.

This sequence joins TRBV9 and TRBJ2-3, with a weak D call TRBD1 (6 bases). This CDR3 has 16 residues. CDR1 is SGDLS and CDR2 is YYNGEE in the germline V gene. V lost 4 bases to trimming and J lost 0 bases, with 15 bases between them. In DNA form, the CDR3 reads TGTGCCAGCAGCCCCGAGGGGGATTCTAGCACAGATACGCAGTATTTT. It translates to CASSPEGDSSTDTQYF.

The gene calls are TRBV12-3 or TRBV12-4 and TRBJ1-2; D may be TRBD1 (6 bases). The CDR3 extends over 13 amino acids. V was shortened by 3 bases and J by 7 bases, with 12 bases between the two germline ends. The CDR3 DNA sequence: TGTGCCAGCAGTTTGGCAGGGGCGAGTGGCTACACCTTC. Amino acids: CASSLAGASGYTF.

Here the CDR3 DNA reads TGTGCCAGCAGCCAATCGGACGGGTATCAGCCCCAGCATTTT. The encoded protein is CASSQSDGYQPQHF. The chain recombines TRBV16 with TRBJ1-5; no clear D gene. The V gene lost 0 bases and the J gene lost 5 bases, with 8 bases spanning the gap. CDR1 and CDR2 (germline): KGHSY, FQNENV. The CDR3 spans 14 residues.

The sample holds one count of this clone. The chain employs TRBV19 and TRBJ2-1, with 16 bases matching TRBD2. Germline V gene data show CDR1 as LNHDA and CDR2 as SQIVND (reference sequence). The length of the CDR3 is 16 residues. The V and J ends lost 5 bases and 5 bases, in that order; junction bases with no gene match: 3. CDR3 DNA: TGTGCCAGTAGTGTGGGACTAGCGGGGGGGCACAATGAGCAGTTCTTC. Its protein product is CASSVGLAGGHNEQFF.

The gene calls are TRBV6-2 or TRBV6-3 and TRBJ2-7; no reliable D call. Trimming cost V 2 bases and J 0 bases, with 11 bases left between them. Germline CDR1 and CDR2: MNHEY and SVGEGT. This CDR3 spans 15 amino acids. The CDR3 DNA is TGTGCCAGCAGTTACCAGGACGAATCCTCCTACGAGCAGTACTTC. Protein sequence: CASSYQDESSYEQYF.

This clone was counted between two and nine times. V and J are TRBV9 and TRBJ2-1, with a weak D call TRBD1 (5 bases). V dropped 0 bases and J dropped 8 bases, with 15 bases sitting between them. From germline, CDR1 is SGDLS and CDR2 YYNGEE. This CDR3 comprises 15 residues. The CDR3 region is CASSVARAGLDEQFF. DNA for the CDR3: TGTGCCAGCAGCGTAGCTAGGGCAGGGTTAGATGAGCAGTTCTTC. The full variable domain, with the rest looked up from reference TRBV9 and TRBJ2-1, is DSGVTQTPKHLITATGQRVTLRCSPRSGDLSVYWYQQSLDQGLQFLIQYYNGEERAKGNILERFSAQQFPDLHSELNLSSLELGDSALYFCASSVARAGLDEQFFGPGTRLTVL.

This sequence joins TRBV6-5 and TRBJ2-7; D is uncertain. The V end lost 2 bases, the J end lost 6 bases, and 17 bases lay between the germline ends. The CDR3 sequence is 15 residues long. Germline V gives CDR1 MNHEY, CDR2 SVGAGI. The CDR3 region is CASSYVGGIVSEQYF. The CDR3, as DNA: TGTGCCAGCAGTTACGTCGGCGGAATTGTTTCCGAGCAGTACTTC.

This clone was recorded only once. This chain uses TRBV6-4 with TRBJ2-3, with D perhaps TRBD2 (5 bases). V dropped 4 bases and J dropped 3 bases, with 11 bases sitting between them. The CDR3 is 14 amino acids. Germline V lookup: CDR1 MRHNA, CDR2 SNTAGT. CDR3 sequence: CASSVEGETDTQYF. CDR3 in DNA: TGTGCCAGCAGTGTTGAGGGAGAGACAGATACGCAGTATTTT.

J is TRBJ1-4 and V is TRBV5-4; D not certain. Per germline, CDR1 SGHNT and CDR2 YYREEE (reference sequence). Trimming removed 1 base at V and 8 bases at J, with 9 bases between. CDR3 size: 13 residues. The CDR3 DNA is TGTGCCAGCAGCTTGACGGCGGGGGAAAAACTGTTTTTT. Its protein product is CASSLTAGEKLFF.

The gene calls are TRBV27 and TRBJ1-5; 9 bases align to TRBD1. The CDR3 extends over 14 amino acids. From germline, CDR1 is MNHEY and CDR2 SMNVEV (reference sequence). The junction had 5 bases not matched to a gene; V was cut back by 5 bases and J by 6 bases. CDR3 DNA: TGTGCCAGCAGTCCTACAGGGGGCCGTCAGCCCCAGCATTTT. Its translation: CASSPTGGRQPQHF.

The chain carries TRBV4-3 and TRBJ2-1; 14 bases are a match to TRBD2. There are 19 residues in the CDR3. Losses at the gene ends were 0 bases for V and 2 bases for J; bases not matched to a gene: 6. Germline values: CDR1 LGHNA, CDR2 YSLEER. The CDR3 region is CASSQDGLAGGVPYNEQFF. CDR3 nucleotide sequence: TGCGCCAGCAGCCAAGATGGACTAGCGGGGGGAGTCCCCTACAATGAGCAGTTCTTC.